This is a list of T cell receptor beta chains from one sample in a study of cytomegalovirus exposure and HLA in healthy donors. Measured with immunoSEQ multiplex PCR; TCRdb has only the in-frame clones, and not every one. The sample consists of tens of thousands of clones, about three quarters of them appearing once. What was sequenced was PBMCs. These receptors originate from a young man in good health and CMV-seropositive. Each CDR3 is given with its conserved first and last residue. A D gene is named only where the DNA matches it firmly. Not all rows give a size; the values are once, few, many and, for expanded clones, a class.

-,TRBV28,-,TRBJ2-7,TGTGCCAGCACCCCCGTGGGGAATTTACACGGGACACAGTTTGTCTACGAGCAGTACTTC,CASTPVGNLHGTQFVYEQYF
-,TRBV7-3,-,TRBJ2-7,TGTGCCAGCAGCAATGGACAGGGAGGGCCAAGCTCCTACGAGCAGTACTTC,CASSNGQGGPSSYEQYF
TRBD1,TRBV5-1,few,TRBJ2-7,TGCGCCAGCAGCCCGGGGACAGGGCTGGGCGAGCAGTACTTC,CASSPGTGLGEQYF
-,TRBV28,-,TRBJ1-1,TGTGCCAGCAGTTTATTAACCGGGACAACACCTGAAGCTTTCTTT,CASSLLTGTTPEAFF
-,TRBV6-5,-,TRBJ1-2,TGTGCCAGCAGTTCAAAGGGGAGGGGTGGCTACACCTTC,CASSSKGRGGYTF
-,TRBV5-1,-,TRBJ2-2,TGCGCCAGCAGCTTGGCCAATCCCGGGGAGCTGTTTTTT,CASSLANPGELFF
TRBD2,TRBV19,-,TRBJ2-1,TGTGCCAGTAGTATACGGGAGGGGATCGGGCGCGAGTTCTTC,CASSIREGIGREFF
TRBD1,TRBV5-1,-,TRBJ2-2,TGCGCCAGCAGCACCACAGGGGGGAACACCGGGGAGCTGTTTTTT,CASSTTGGNTGELFF
-,TRBV7-9,-,TRBJ2-3,TGTGCCAGCAGCTTCCAGGGTTACGATACGCAGTATTTT,CASSFQGYDTQYF
-,TRBV4-1,-,TRBJ2-7,TGCGCCAGCAGCCAAGATTCGCTAGGCCTCTACGAGCAGTACTTC,CASSQDSLGLYEQYF
-,TRBV5-4,-,TRBJ2-5,TGTGCCAGCAGCTTGGGACCCGGGGAGACCCAGTACTTC,CASSLGPGETQYF
TRBD1,TRBV27,few,TRBJ1-1,TGTGCCAGCAGTTTAATTGCAGGGGGCAGGACTGAAGCTTTCTTT,CASSLIAGGRTEAFF
TRBD1,TRBV12-5,-,TRBJ2-7,TGTGCTAGTGGTTTCGACAGGGGCTACGAGCAGTACTTC,CASGFDRGYEQYF
TRBD1,TRBV19,-,TRBJ1-5,TGTGCCAGTAACGAGGACAGGGGGAGATTACCCCAGCATTTT,CASNEDRGRLPQHF